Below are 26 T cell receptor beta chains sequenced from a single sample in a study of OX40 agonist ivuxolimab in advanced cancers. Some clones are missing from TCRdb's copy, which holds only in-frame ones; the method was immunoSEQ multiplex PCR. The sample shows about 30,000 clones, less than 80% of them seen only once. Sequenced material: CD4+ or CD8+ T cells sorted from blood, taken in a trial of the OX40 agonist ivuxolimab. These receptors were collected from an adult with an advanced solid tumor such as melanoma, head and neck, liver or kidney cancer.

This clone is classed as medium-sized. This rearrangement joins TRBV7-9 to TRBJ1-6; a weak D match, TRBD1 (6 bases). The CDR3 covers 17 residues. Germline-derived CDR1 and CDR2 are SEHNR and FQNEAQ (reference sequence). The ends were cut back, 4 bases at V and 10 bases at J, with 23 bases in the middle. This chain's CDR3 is CASSSHDRRGVRSPLHF. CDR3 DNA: TGTGCCAGCAGCTCACATGACAGGAGAGGAGTACGCTCACCCCTCCACTTT.

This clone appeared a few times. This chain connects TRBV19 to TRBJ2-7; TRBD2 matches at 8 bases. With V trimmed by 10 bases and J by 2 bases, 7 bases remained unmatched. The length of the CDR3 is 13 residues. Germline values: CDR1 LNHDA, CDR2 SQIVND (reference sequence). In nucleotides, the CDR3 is TGTGCCACCGGGGGGGAAGGGCCCTACGAGCAGTACTTC. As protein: CATGGEGPYEQYF.

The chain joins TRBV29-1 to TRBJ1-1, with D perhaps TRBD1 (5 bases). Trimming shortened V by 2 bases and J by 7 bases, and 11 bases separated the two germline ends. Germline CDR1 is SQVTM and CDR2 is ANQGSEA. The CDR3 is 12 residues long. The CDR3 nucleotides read TGCAGCGTTGAAAGGGTGGGGGGTGAAGCTTTCTTT. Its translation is CSVERVGGEAFF.

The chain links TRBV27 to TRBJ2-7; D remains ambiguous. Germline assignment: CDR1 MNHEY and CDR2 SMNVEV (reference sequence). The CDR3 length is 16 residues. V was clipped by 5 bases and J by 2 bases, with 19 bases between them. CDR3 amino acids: CASSPSMGSNPYEQYF. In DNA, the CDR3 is TGTGCCAGCAGTCCCTCCATGGGGTCCAACCCCTACGAGCAGTACTTC.

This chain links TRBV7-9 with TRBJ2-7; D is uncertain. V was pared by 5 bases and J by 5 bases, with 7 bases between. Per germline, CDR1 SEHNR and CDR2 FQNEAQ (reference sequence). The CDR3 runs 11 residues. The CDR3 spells CASSLQNEQYF. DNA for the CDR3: TGTGCCAGCAGCCTACAGAACGAGCAGTACTTC.

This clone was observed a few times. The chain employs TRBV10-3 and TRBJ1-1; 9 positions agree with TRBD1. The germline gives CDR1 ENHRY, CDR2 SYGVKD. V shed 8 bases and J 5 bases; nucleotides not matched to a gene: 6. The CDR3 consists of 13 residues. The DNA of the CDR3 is TGTGCCATCTCTAGGGACAGGGATACTGAAGCTTTCTTT. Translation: CAISRDRDTEAFF.

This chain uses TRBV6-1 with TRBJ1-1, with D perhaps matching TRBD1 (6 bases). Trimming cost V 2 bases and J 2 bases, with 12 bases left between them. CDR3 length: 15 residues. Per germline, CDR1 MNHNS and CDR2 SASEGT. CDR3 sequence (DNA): TGTGCCAGCAGTGAAATCAGGGGCCGAAACACTGAAGCTTTCTTT. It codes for CASSEIRGRNTEAFF.

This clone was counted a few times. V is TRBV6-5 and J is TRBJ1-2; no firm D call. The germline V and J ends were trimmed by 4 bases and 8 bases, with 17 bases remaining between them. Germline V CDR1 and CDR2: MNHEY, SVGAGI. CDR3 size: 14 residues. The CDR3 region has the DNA TGTGCCAGCAGTTCCAACACAAGGTTCAACGGCTACACCTTC. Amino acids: CASSSNTRFNGYTF.

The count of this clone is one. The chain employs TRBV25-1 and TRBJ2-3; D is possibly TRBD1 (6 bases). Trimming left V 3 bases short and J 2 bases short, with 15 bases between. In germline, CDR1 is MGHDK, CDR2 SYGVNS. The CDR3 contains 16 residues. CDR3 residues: CASSDAGTSYTDTQYF. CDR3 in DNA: TGTGCCAGCAGTGACGCCGGGACATCTTACACAGATACGCAGTATTTT. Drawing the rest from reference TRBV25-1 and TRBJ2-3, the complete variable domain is EADIYQTPRYLVIGTGKKITLECSQTMGHDKMYWYQQDPGMELHLIHYSYGVNSTEKGDLSSESTVSRIRTEHFPLTLESARPSHTSQYLCASSDAGTSYTDTQYFGPGTRLTVL.

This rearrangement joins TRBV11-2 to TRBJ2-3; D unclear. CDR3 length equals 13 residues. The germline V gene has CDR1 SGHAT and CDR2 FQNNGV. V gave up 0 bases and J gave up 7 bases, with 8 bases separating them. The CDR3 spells CASSLDFGNTQYF. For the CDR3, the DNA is TGTGCCAGCAGCTTAGACTTTGGAAATACGCAGTATTTT.

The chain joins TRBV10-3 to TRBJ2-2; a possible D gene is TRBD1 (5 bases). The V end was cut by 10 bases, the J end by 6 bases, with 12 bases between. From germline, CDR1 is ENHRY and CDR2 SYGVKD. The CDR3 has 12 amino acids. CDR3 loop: CATDSGAGELFF. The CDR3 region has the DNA TGTGCCACCGACAGTGGCGCCGGGGAGCTGTTTTTT.

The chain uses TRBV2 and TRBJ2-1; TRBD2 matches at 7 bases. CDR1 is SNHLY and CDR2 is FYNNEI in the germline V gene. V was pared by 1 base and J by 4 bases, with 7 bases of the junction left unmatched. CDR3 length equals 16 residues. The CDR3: CASSEVRLAVYNEQFF. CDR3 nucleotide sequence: TGTGCCAGCAGTGAAGTGCGGCTAGCGGTTTACAATGAGCAGTTCTTC. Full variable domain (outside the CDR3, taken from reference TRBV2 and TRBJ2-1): EPEVTQTPSHQVTQMGQEVILRCVPISNHLYFYWYRQILGQKVEFLVSFYNNEISEKSEIFDDQFSVERPDGSNFTLKIRSTKLEDSAMYFCASSEVRLAVYNEQFFGPGTRLTVL.

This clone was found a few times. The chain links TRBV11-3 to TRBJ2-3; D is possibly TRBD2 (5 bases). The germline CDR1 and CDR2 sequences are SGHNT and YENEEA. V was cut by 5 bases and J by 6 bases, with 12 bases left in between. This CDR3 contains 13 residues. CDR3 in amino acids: CASSPDRGDTQYF. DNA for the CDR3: TGTGCCAGCAGCCCCGATAGAGGGGATACGCAGTATTTT. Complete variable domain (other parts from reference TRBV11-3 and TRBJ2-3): EAGVVQSPRYKIIEKKQPVAFWCNPISGHNTLYWYLQNLGQGPELLIRYENEEAVDDSQLPKDRFSAERLKGVDSTLKIQPAELGDSAVYLCASSPDRGDTQYFGPGTRLTVL.

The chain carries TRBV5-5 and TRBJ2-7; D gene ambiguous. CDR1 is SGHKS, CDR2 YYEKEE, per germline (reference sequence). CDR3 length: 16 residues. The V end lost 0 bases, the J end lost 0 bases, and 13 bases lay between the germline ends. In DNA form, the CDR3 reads TGTGCCAGCAGCTTGGGGGTCGGCGGCAGCTCCTACGAGCAGTACTTC. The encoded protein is CASSLGVGGSSYEQYF. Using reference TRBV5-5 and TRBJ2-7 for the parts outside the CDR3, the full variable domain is DAGVTQSPTHLIKTRGQQVTLRCSPISGHKSVSWYQQVLGQGPQFIFQYYEKEERGRGNFPDRFSARQFPNYSSELNVNALLLGDSALYLCASSLGVGGSSYEQYFGPGTRLTVT.

This CDR3 reads CASSPMTGASTEAFF. Here the CDR3 DNA reads TGTGCCAGCAGCCCGATGACAGGGGCGAGCACTGAAGCTTTCTTT. The chain recombines TRBV9 with TRBJ1-1; 8 nucleotides agree with TRBD1. The CDR3 extends over 15 amino acids. In germline, CDR1 is SGDLS, CDR2 YYNGEE. The J segment lost 4 bases and the V segment lost 4 bases, leaving 9 bases of the junction unmatched.

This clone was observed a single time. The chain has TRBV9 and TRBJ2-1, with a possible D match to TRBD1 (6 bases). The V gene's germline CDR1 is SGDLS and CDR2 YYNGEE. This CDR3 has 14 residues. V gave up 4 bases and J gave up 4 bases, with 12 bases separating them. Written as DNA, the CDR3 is TGTGCCAGCAGCCTAGATGGACAGTACAATGAGCAGTTCTTC. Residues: CASSLDGQYNEQFF.

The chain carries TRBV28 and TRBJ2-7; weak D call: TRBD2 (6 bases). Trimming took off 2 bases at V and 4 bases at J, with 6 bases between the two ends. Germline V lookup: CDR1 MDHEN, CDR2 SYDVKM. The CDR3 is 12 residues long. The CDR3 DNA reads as TGTGCCAGCAGTTTAGGGGGGTACGAGCAGTACTTC. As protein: CASSLGGYEQYF.

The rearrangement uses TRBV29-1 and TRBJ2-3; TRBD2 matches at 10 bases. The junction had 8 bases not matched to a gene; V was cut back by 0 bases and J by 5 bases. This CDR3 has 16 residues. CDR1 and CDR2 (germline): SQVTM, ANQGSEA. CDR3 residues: CSVEDQAGGPEDTQYF. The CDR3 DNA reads TGCAGCGTTGAAGATCAAGCGGGGGGGCCCGAAGATACGCAGTATTTT.

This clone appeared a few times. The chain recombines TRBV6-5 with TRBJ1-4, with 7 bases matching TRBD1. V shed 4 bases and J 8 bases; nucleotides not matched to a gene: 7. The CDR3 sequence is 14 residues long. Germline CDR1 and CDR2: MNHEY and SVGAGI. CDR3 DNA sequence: TGTGCCAGCAGTTTTGGGACAGAGAGCGAAAAACTGTTTTTT. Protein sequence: CASSFGTESEKLFF.

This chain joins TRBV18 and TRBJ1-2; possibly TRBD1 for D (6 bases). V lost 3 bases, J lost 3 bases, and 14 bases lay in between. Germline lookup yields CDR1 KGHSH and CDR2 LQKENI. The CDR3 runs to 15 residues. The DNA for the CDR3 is TGTGCCAGCTCACCCAAACAGGGCTTGGACTATGGCTACACCTTC. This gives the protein CASSPKQGLDYGYTF. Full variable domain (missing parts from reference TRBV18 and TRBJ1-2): NAGVMQNPRHLVRRRGQEARLRCSPMKGHSHVYWYRQLPEEGLKFMVYLQKENIIDESGMPKERFSAEFPKEGPSILRIQQVVRGDSAAYFCASSPKQGLDYGYTFGSGTRLTVV.

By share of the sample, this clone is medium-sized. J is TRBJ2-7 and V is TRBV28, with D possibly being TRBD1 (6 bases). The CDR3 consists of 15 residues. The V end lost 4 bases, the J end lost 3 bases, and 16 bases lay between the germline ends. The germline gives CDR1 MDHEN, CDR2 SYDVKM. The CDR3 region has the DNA TGTGCCAGCAGTTCCCCACCGACAGGTTACTACGAGCAGTACTTC. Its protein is CASSSPPTGYYEQYF.

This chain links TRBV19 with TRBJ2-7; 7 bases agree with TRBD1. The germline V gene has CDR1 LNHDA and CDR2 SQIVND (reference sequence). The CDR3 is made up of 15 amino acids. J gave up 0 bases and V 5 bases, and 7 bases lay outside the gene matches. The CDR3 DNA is TGTGCCAGTAGTTATACAGGGGAATCCTCCTACGAGCAGTACTTC. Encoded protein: CASSYTGESSYEQYF. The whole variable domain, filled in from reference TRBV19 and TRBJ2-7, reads DGGITQSPKYLFRKEGQNVTLSCEQNLNHDAMYWYRQDPGQGLRLIYYSQIVNDFQKGDIAEGYSVSREKKESFPLTVTSAQKNPTAFYLCASSYTGESSYEQYFGPGTRLTVT.

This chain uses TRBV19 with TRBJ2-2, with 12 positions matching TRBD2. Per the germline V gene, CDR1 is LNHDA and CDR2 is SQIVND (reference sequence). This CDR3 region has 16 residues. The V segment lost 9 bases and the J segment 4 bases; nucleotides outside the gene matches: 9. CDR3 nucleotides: TGTGCCAGCCAACTAGCGGGGGGTACAATCACCGGGGAGCTGTTTTTT. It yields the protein CASQLAGGTITGELFF.

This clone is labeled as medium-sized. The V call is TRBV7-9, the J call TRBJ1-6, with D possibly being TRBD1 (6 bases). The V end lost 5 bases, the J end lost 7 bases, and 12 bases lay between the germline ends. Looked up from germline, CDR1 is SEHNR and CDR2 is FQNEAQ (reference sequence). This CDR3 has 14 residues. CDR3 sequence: CASSEQGWNSPLHF. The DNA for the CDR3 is TGTGCCAGCAGCGAACAGGGATGGAATTCACCCCTCCACTTT.

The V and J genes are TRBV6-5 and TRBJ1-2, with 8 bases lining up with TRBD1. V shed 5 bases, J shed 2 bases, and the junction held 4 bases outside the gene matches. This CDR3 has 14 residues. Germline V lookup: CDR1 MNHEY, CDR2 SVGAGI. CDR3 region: CASSPRGRNYGYTF. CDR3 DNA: TGTGCCAGCAGTCCCAGGGGGCGGAACTATGGCTACACCTTC.

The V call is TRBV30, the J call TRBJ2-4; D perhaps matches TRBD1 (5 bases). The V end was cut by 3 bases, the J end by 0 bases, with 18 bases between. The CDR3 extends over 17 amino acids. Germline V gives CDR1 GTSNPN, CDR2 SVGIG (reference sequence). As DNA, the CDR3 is TGTGCCTGGAGACCTAAACGGTTTCAGGGAGCCAAAAACATTCAGTACTTC. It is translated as CAWRPKRFQGAKNIQYF.